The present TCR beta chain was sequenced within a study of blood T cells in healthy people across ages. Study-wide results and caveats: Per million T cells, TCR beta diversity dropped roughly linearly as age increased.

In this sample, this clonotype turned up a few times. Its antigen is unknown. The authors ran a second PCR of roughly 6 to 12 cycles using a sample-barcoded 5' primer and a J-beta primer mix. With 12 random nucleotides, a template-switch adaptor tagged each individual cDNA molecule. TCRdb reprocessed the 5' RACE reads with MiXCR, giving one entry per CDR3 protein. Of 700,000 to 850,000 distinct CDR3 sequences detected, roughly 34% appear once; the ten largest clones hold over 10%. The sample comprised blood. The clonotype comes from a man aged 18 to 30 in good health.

CDR3 residues: CASSVGAANYEQYF. CDR3 sequence (DNA): TGTGCCAGCAGCGTAGGAGCGGCGAACTACGAGCAGTACTTC. V is TRBV9 and J is TRBJ2-7; weak D call: TRBD2 (5 bases). Germline values: CDR1 SGDLS, CDR2 YYNGEE. This CDR3 comprises 14 residues. The V and J ends lost 0 bases and 3 bases respectively, with 10 bases between them.